Included here is one TCR beta chain sequence, with context. Its matching antigen is unknown. The sample is drawn from a study of T-cell memory formation after mild COVID-19. Study background: The study found TCR clusters largely donor specific. Study results and caveats: Second-wave clones that peaked on day 37 lacked confirmed SARS-CoV-2 specificity. Pre-infection memory harbored some responding clones, suggesting cross-reactive memory joined.

Germline values: CDR1 MGHRA, CDR2 YSYEKL. The CDR3 is made up of 16 amino acids. With 0 bases clipped from V and 1 base from J, the junction kept 3 bases outside the gene matches. TCRdb analysed the 5' RACE reads with MiXCR anew, one entry per CDR3 protein. The top ten hold 7% to 9% of the sample, which has fewer than 700,000 distinct CDR3 sequences, less than 25% seen once. What was sequenced was PBMCs or a T cell subset sorted from them (not recorded which). V usage is TRBV4-1 and J usage is TRBJ2-1, with TRBD2 identical over 7 bases. The sequence was collected from an adult woman who had mild COVID-19 (a few samples of this study predate the infection). Cell type and time point are not known. Here the CDR3 reads CASSQDERGSYNEQFF. CDR3 DNA: TGCGCCAGCAGCCAAGATGAGCGGGGTTCCTACAATGAGCAGTTCTTC.